There are a few counts of the clone carrying this T cell receptor beta chain. The record originates from a study of blood T cell repertoires in COVID-19. On the study more broadly: Italy, Spain and the United States were the sources of the convalescent and acute COVID-19 samples. PBMCs, B-cell-depleted T cells, or T cells were the source of the cDNA or gDNA that made up the material.

Germline V gene sequence: CDR1 GTSNPN, CDR2 SVGIG (reference sequence). This CDR3 region has 16 residues. V lost 4 bases to trimming and J lost 6 bases; unmatched junction nucleotides: 15. Per the original data handling: Reference gene primer amplification yielded estimated nucleated cell counts. Assay used: immunoSEQ multiplex PCR; TCRdb lists only in-frame clones, some missing. V, J and clone size are those of that table, while D and trimming were read from the DNA. The sample shows some 88,000 clones, approximately 86% of them seen only once. The chain uses TRBV30 and TRBJ2-7; TRBD2 matches 10 bases. The source is a man in his sixties with acute or convalescent COVID-19. Sequenced material: peripheral blood. CDR3 amino acids: CAWKGRLAGGTAEQYF. In DNA, the CDR3 is TGTGCCTGGAAGGGAAGATTAGCGGGAGGCACGGCCGAGCAGTACTTC.